A single sample is the source of the 18 T cell receptor beta chains below, sequenced in a study of beta chain features in type 1 diabetes. cDNA synthesis used the whole RNA isolate, giving expressed TCRB sequences. Generated by immunoSEQ multiplex PCR, the TCRdb table keeps only in-frame clones and is missing some. Here the sample spans 330,000 or so clones, 12% to 15% being singletons. The material sequenced was central memory CD4+ T cells from blood. These receptor sequences come from a man aged 30 to 45 in good health.

V is TRBV2 and J is TRBJ1-1; D is ambiguous. This CDR3 is 14 amino acids long. The germline V gene has CDR1 SNHLY and CDR2 FYNNEI. Trimming cost V 2 bases and J 1 base, with 8 bases left between them. The CDR3 DNA is TGTGCCAGCAGTGAACAGGACGGGAACACTGAAGCTTTCTTT. It translates to CASSEQDGNTEAFF.

This chain connects TRBV4-1 to TRBJ2-2; 8 bases are a match to TRBD2. CDR1 and CDR2 (germline): MGHRA, YSYEKL. CDR3 length: 16 residues. V was pared by 0 bases and J by 5 bases, with 5 bases of the junction left unmatched. This chain's CDR3 is CASSQDVAGSTGELFF. CDR3 nucleotides: TGCGCCAGCAGCCAAGATGTAGCGGGGTCTACCGGGGAGCTGTTTTTT.

This clone was seen only a few times. J is TRBJ1-2 and V is TRBV18, with D maybe TRBD1 (5 bases). CDR3 length equals 13 residues. The ends were cut back, 6 bases at V and 8 bases at J, with 16 bases in the middle. Germline values: CDR1 KGHSH, CDR2 LQKENI. The DNA for the CDR3 is TGTGCCAGCTCCCCCGGTGCAGGGCAAGGCTACACCTTC. It is translated as CASSPGAGQGYTF.

The V gene is TRBV10-3, the J gene TRBJ1-5; the match to TRBD1 covers 8 bases. Trimming took 11 bases from V and 2 from J; bases not matched to a gene: 11. The CDR3 is made up of 15 amino acids. Germline lookup yields CDR1 ENHRY and CDR2 SYGVKD. CDR3 coding DNA: TGTGCCTCCGACTCGGGGACAGGACGCAATCAGCCCCAGCATTTT. Translating gives CASDSGTGRNQPQHF.

This clone was observed a few times. This chain links TRBV5-6 with TRBJ2-7, with D perhaps TRBD1 or TRBD2 (5 bases each). Germline V CDR1 and CDR2: SGHDT, YYEEEE. The CDR3 is made up of 14 amino acids. V was pared by 5 bases and J by 0 bases, with 12 bases between. CDR3 bases: TGTGCCAGCAGTCGGGGCGAGAACTCCTACGAGCAGTACGTC. Its translation is CASSRGENSYEQYV.

The table lists this clone with a few counts. The chain links TRBV2 to TRBJ1-3; TRBD1 matches at 7 bases. CDR1 and CDR2 from the germline V gene are SNHLY and FYNNEI. The V segment lost 6 bases and the J segment 0 bases; nucleotides outside the gene matches: 14. The CDR3 runs to 18 residues. The CDR3, as DNA: TGTGCCAGCAGCCTCAGGGGGACTCAGGGAACCTCTGGAAACACCATATATTTT. Protein: CASSLRGTQGTSGNTIYF.

Turning to this clone: Other DNA sequences of this sample code for an identical CDR3. The chain carries TRBV7-8 and TRBJ1-2, with D unclear. V lost 1 base and J 3 bases, leaving 6 bases between the germline ends. The germline V gene encodes CDR1 SGHVS and CDR2 FQNEAQ. The CDR3 has 13 amino acids. CDR3 residues: CASSLEQDYGYTF. In DNA form, the CDR3 reads TGTGCCAGCAGCTTAGAGCAGGACTATGGCTACACCTTC.

This clone was picked up a small number of times. This rearrangement joins TRBV6-5 to TRBJ2-3; 9 positions match TRBD2. The CDR3 loop spans 15 amino acids. With V trimmed by 6 bases and J by 0 bases, 4 bases remained unmatched. The V gene's germline CDR1 is MNHEY and CDR2 SVGAGI. CDR3 in amino acids: CASSLSGGSTDTQYF. Written as DNA, the CDR3 is TGTGCCAGCAGCCTAAGCGGGGGGAGCACAGATACGCAGTATTTT.

This clone was seen a handful of times. The rearrangement links TRBV6-5 to TRBJ1-5; D unresolved. V lost 2 bases, J lost 6 bases, and 2 bases lay in between. CDR3 length: 11 amino acids. Germline V gene data show CDR1 as MNHEY and CDR2 as SVGAGI. DNA for the CDR3: TGTGCCAGCAGTTACCCTCAGCCCCAGCATTTT. This encodes CASSYPQPQHF.

The chain is built from TRBV4-1 and TRBJ2-3, with a tentative D call TRBD1 (6 bases). The CDR3 covers 14 residues. Trimming shortened V by 2 bases and J by 6 bases, and 12 bases separated the two germline ends. Germline V gives CDR1 MGHRA, CDR2 YSYEKL. CDR3 sequence: CASSQSTGLDTQYF. CDR3 in DNA: TGCGCCAGCAGCCAATCCACAGGGTTGGATACGCAGTATTTT.

Regarding this clone: This clone may be a read error of a much larger clone one base away. This rearrangement joins TRBV7-6 to TRBJ2-3; D ambiguous. The CDR3 has 11 residues. The germline V and J ends were trimmed by 5 bases and 2 bases, with 2 bases remaining between them. Germline values: CDR1 SGHVS, CDR2 FNYEAQ. The DNA for the CDR3 is TGTGCCAGCAGCGTCACAGATACGCAGTATTTT. It codes for CASSVTDTQYF.

This clone turned up a few times. J is TRBJ2-4 and V is TRBV4-3; possibly TRBD1 for D (6 bases). V lost 0 bases and J lost 4, with 13 bases in between. The CDR3 is made up of 16 amino acids. The germline V gene has CDR1 LGHNA and CDR2 YSLEER. The CDR3 bases are TGCGCCAGCAGCCAAGATCTCGGGACAAGTAAAAACATTCAGTACTTC. Protein sequence: CASSQDLGTSKNIQYF.

This clone was detected only a few times. The rearrangement links TRBV5-6 to TRBJ2-6; 10 nucleotides match TRBD2. Germline V gives CDR1 SGHDT, CDR2 YYEEEE. The junction had 8 bases not matched to a gene; V was cut back by 1 base and J by 4 bases. The CDR3 runs 18 residues. The CDR3 here is CASSLIRGLATGANVLTF. DNA for the CDR3: TGTGCCAGCAGCTTGATTCGGGGACTAGCGACCGGGGCCAACGTCCTGACTTTC.

The rearrangement links TRBV5-1 to TRBJ2-2; no firm D call. The CDR3 is made up of 13 amino acids. Germline V CDR1 and CDR2: SGHRS, YFSETQ. Trimming removed 0 bases from V and 4 bases from J, with 4 bases in between. The CDR3 here is CASSLGATGELFF. The CDR3 nucleotides are TGCGCCAGCAGCTTGGGGGCCACCGGGGAGCTGTTTTTT. The full variable domain, with the rest looked up from reference TRBV5-1 and TRBJ2-2, is KAGVTQTPRYLIKTRGQQVTLSCSPISGHRSVSWYQQTPGQGLQFLFEYFSETQRNKGNFPGRFSGRQFSNSRSEMNVSTLELGDSALYLCASSLGATGELFFGEGSRLTVL.

This clone was seen ten or more times. Additional DNA sequences in this sample encode the identical CDR3. CDR3 sequence (DNA): TGTGCCAGCAGCTTATCCTCTGGGGCCAACGTCCTGACTTTC. Its protein product is CASSLSSGANVLTF. The J gene is TRBJ2-6, the V gene TRBV7-9; D gene unclear. This CDR3 spans 14 amino acids. The germline V and J ends were trimmed by 2 bases and 0 bases, with 2 bases remaining between them. Germline lookup yields CDR1 SEHNR and CDR2 FQNEAQ (reference sequence).

This clone has just a few counts. The J gene is TRBJ1-4, the V gene TRBV7-8, with 8 bases fitting TRBD1. The CDR3 loop spans 14 amino acids. Germline assignment: CDR1 SGHVS and CDR2 FQNEAQ. V trimming: 5 bases; J trimming: 4 bases; junction bases outside the gene matches: 3. CDR3 coding DNA: TGTGCCAGCAGCCGACAGGGGCTTAATGAAAAACTGTTTTTT. This codes for CASSRQGLNEKLFF. Full variable domain (rest looked up from reference TRBV7-8 and TRBJ1-4): GAGVSQSPRYKVAKRGQDVALRCDPISGHVSLFWYQQALGQGPEFLTYFQNEAQLDKSGLPSDRFFAERPEGSVSTLKIQRTQQEDSAVYLCASSRQGLNEKLFFGSGTQLSVL.

The sample holds a few counts of this clone. The chain links TRBV2 to TRBJ2-1; D possibly uses TRBD1 or TRBD2 (6 bases each). The CDR3 is 15 amino acids. The germline V gene has CDR1 SNHLY and CDR2 FYNNEI. Trimming shortened V by 8 bases and J by 6 bases, and 20 bases separated the two germline ends. This CDR3 is CASGLLGGGGNEQFF. The DNA of the CDR3 is TGTGCCAGCGGACTACTAGGGGGTGGTGGCAATGAGCAGTTCTTC.

The CDR3 region is CASSLRVNNEQFF. For the CDR3, the DNA is TGTGCCAGCTCACTCCGGGTGAACAATGAGCAGTTCTTC. This chain uses TRBV18 with TRBJ2-1; D unclear. Germline V gene sequence: CDR1 KGHSH, CDR2 LQKENI. Trimming left V 4 bases short and J 5 bases short, with 9 bases between. The CDR3 length is 13 residues.